The 23 T cell receptor beta chains presented below share a single source sample, sequenced in a study of T cell responses to AZD1222 COVID-19 vaccine. Assay: immunoSEQ multiplex PCR; the TCRdb copy retains only in-frame clones and omits some. The table records under 150,000 clones, about 92% of them present only once. Here the sequenced sample was peripheral blood, taken 28 days after the second AZD1222 dose. These receptors were taken from an adult who received the AZD1222 COVID-19 vaccine.

V usage is TRBV28 and J usage is TRBJ2-2; D is perhaps TRBD1 (5 bases). Trimming removed 2 bases from V and 0 bases from J, with 7 bases in between. The CDR3 is 15 amino acids. Germline V gene sequence: CDR1 MDHEN, CDR2 SYDVKM. The CDR3 sequence: CASSLMTANTGELFF. DNA for the CDR3: TGTGCCAGCAGTTTAATGACAGCGAACACCGGGGAGCTGTTTTTT.

The CDR3 DNA reads TGCGCCAGCAGCTTCGTGGGGAAGGCCACTGAAGCTTTCTTT. Protein sequence: CASSFVGKATEAFF. The J gene is TRBJ1-1, the V gene TRBV5-1; no reliable D call. The germline gives CDR1 SGHRS, CDR2 YFSETQ. CDR3 length equals 14 residues. Trimming removed 2 bases at V and 4 bases at J, with 12 bases between.

Details on this clone: Other DNA sequences of this sample code for an identical CDR3. The rearrangement joins TRBV28 to TRBJ2-7; D not certain. The CDR3 is made up of 11 amino acids. Germline V gene sequence: CDR1 MDHEN, CDR2 SYDVKM. With 4 bases removed from V and 4 bases from J, the gap between germline ends came to 5 bases. CDR3 coding DNA: TGTGCCAGCAGTTCCTCATACGAGCAGTACTTC. It codes for CASSSSYEQYF.

This sequence joins TRBV19 and TRBJ1-3; D unclear. V lost 9 bases to trimming and J lost 0 bases, with 21 bases between them. Germline-derived CDR1 and CDR2 are LNHDA and SQIVND (reference sequence). The CDR3 is 17 residues long. CDR3 amino acids: CASTRRTETLSGNTIYF. CDR3 nucleotides: TGTGCCAGCACCCGGAGGACGGAGACCCTCTCTGGAAACACCATATATTTT.

The chain links TRBV21-1 to TRBJ1-2. TRBV21-1 is listed as a pseudogene. This CDR3 has 16 residues. The CDR3 spells CASSLEPGASGYGYTF. The CDR3 DNA is TGTGCCAGCAGCTTAGAACCGGGGGCGTCAGGCTATGGCTACACCTTC.

The V call is TRBV7-2, the J call TRBJ1-1, with D tentatively TRBD1 (6 bases). CDR1 is SGHTA, CDR2 FQGNSA, per germline. Trimming stripped 6 bases from V and 4 bases from J, with 12 bases between. The CDR3 length is 13 residues. CDR3 protein: CASSRTGSTEAFF. The DNA for the CDR3 is TGTGCCAGCAGTCGTACAGGGAGCACTGAAGCTTTCTTT.

This chain joins TRBV18 and TRBJ2-2; 9 bases line up with TRBD2. Germline CDR1 KGHSH, CDR2 LQKENI. The CDR3 has 19 amino acids. V gave up 1 base and J gave up 4 bases; unmatched junction bases: 13. The CDR3 protein is CASSPRAIAGGSSTGELFF. The CDR3 DNA follows: TGTGCCAGCTCACCACGGGCCATCGCGGGAGGGTCGAGCACCGGGGAGCTGTTTTTT.

In the case of this clone: This specimen includes other DNA sequences encoding the same CDR3. The chain carries TRBV12-3 or TRBV12-4 and TRBJ1-5, with D hard to call. Trimming pared 5 bases from V and 2 bases from J, leaving 1 base between. This CDR3 comprises 11 residues. CDR3 in DNA: TGTGCCAGCAGTCGCAATCAGCCCCAGCATTTT. The encoded protein is CASSRNQPQHF.

This rearrangement joins TRBV5-1 to TRBJ1-3, with D maybe TRBD1 (5 bases). Trimming removed 4 bases from V and 8 bases from J, with 13 bases in between. The CDR3 spans 13 residues. The V gene's germline CDR1 is SGHRS and CDR2 YFSETQ. CDR3 region: CASSRDSIDTIYF. The CDR3 DNA reads TGCGCCAGCAGCCGGGACTCGATCGACACCATATATTTT.

This rearrangement joins TRBV5-4 to TRBJ1-1; D is unclear. The germline V and J ends were trimmed by 4 bases and 2 bases, with 9 bases remaining between them. Germline CDR1 and CDR2: SGHNT and YYREEE (reference sequence). The CDR3 extends over 13 amino acids. CDR3 DNA: TGTGCCAGCAGCCCTAGTCTTAACACTGAAGCTTTCTTT. Its protein is CASSPSLNTEAFF.

This chain joins TRBV3-1 (or the pseudogene TRBV3-2) and TRBJ2-2; 7 nucleotides line up with TRBD2. CDR3 length: 15 residues. Germline CDR1 and CDR2: LGHDT and YNNKEL (reference sequence). Germline trimming cut 5 bases from V and 2 bases from J; bases unmatched to any gene: 5. CDR3 nucleotides: TGTGCCAGCAGCTCGAGCGGGGCCAACACCGGGGAGCTGTTTTTT. Its protein product is CASSSSGANTGELFF.

This chain connects TRBV28 to TRBJ2-5; 10 positions agree with TRBD1. After removal of 2 bases from V and 4 bases from J, the junction contained 4 bases not matched to a gene. Germline CDR1 and CDR2: MDHEN and SYDVKM. The CDR3 contains 15 residues. The CDR3 DNA follows: TGTGCCAGCAGTTTAAGGACAGGGGGACCAGAGACCCAGTACTTC. Translating gives CASSLRTGGPETQYF.

The V and J genes are TRBV6-5 and TRBJ1-3, with 7 bases aligning to TRBD1. This CDR3 spans 15 amino acids. Trimming cost V 8 bases and J 0 bases; bases outside gene matches: 7. Germline V lookup: CDR1 MNHEY, CDR2 SVGAGI. CDR3 sequence: CASRQGLNSGNTIYF. The CDR3 nucleotides are TGTGCCAGCCGACAGGGCTTAAACTCTGGAAACACCATATATTTT.

This chain connects TRBV7-2 to TRBJ2-7, with D unclear. In germline, CDR1 is SGHTA, CDR2 FQGNSA. There are 13 residues in the CDR3. V lost 1 base, J lost 6 bases, and 10 bases lay in between. CDR3 protein: CASSLESSGEQYF. The CDR3 region has the DNA TGTGCCAGCAGCTTAGAGAGTAGTGGCGAGCAGTACTTC.

The chain recombines TRBV7-2 with TRBJ1-2; a weak D match, TRBD1 (6 bases). This CDR3 spans 16 amino acids. V was shortened by 3 bases and J by 5 bases, with 19 bases between the two germline ends. Germline V gene data show CDR1 as SGHTA and CDR2 as FQGNSA. The DNA for the CDR3 is TGTGCCAGCAGCTTCGAAACAGGGCGGCGGGGGTATGGCTACACCTTC. It codes for CASSFETGRRGYGYTF.

This clone turned up a few times. CDR3 region: CASSLQSGTGSGYTF. CDR3 sequence (DNA): TGTGCCAGCAGCTTACAGTCCGGGACAGGGAGCGGCTACACCTTC. The chain couples TRBV7-9 to TRBJ1-2, with TRBD1 identical over 9 bases. The V gene's germline CDR1 is SEHNR and CDR2 FQNEAQ (reference sequence). The CDR3 has 15 amino acids. The trim removed 2 bases at V and 8 bases at J, leaving 9 bases unmatched.

The rearrangement links TRBV3-1 (or the pseudogene TRBV3-2) to TRBJ2-5; possible D gene TRBD2, 5 bases. The V and J ends lost 1 base and 4 bases respectively, with 10 bases between them. This CDR3 region has 14 residues. CDR1 and CDR2 from the germline V gene are LGHDT and YNNKEL (reference sequence). CDR3 sequence (DNA): TGTGCCAGCAGCCAAGCCTCGGGGAGAGAGACCCAGTACTTC. It yields the protein CASSQASGRETQYF.

The chain carries TRBV9 and TRBJ2-2; D gene ambiguous. Germline CDR1 SGDLS, CDR2 YYNGEE. This CDR3 is 11 amino acids long. Trimming cost V 5 bases and J 5 bases, with 4 bases left between them. DNA for the CDR3: TGTGCCAGCAGTAGAACCGGGGAGCTGTTTTTT. As protein: CASSRTGELFF.

Concerning this clone: One junction end disagrees with the germline gene, perhaps due to a read error. The chain combines TRBV19 with TRBJ1-2, with TRBD1 matching over 7 bases. Looked up from germline, CDR1 is LNHDA and CDR2 is SQIVND (reference sequence). CDR3 length: 15 amino acids. CDR3 in amino acids: CASSRDSPSRYGYTF. The CDR3 DNA reads TGTGCCAGCAGTAGGGACAGTCCTTCCCGGTATGGCTACACCTTC.

The chain recombines TRBV15 with TRBJ2-3; D remains unclear. Trimming left V 3 bases short and J 0 bases short, with 4 bases between. The CDR3 consists of 13 residues. Germline V gives CDR1 LNHNV, CDR2 YYDKDF (reference sequence). The CDR3 DNA reads as TGTGCCACCAGCAGGTATAGCACAGATACGCAGTATTTT. This gives the protein CATSRYSTDTQYF.

The V and J genes are TRBV5-1 and TRBJ2-3; TRBD2 agrees at 8 bases. Germline V gene lookup returns CDR1 SGHRS and CDR2 YFSETQ. CDR3 length: 17 residues. V gave up 2 bases and J gave up 2 bases; unmatched junction bases: 10. The CDR3 DNA reads as TGCGCCAGCAGCTTTCGTGCTAGCGGGTATTTCACAGATACGCAGTATTTT. It translates to CASSFRASGYFTDTQYF.

The chain carries TRBV5-1 and TRBJ2-1; 9 bases line up with TRBD2. The CDR3 spans 17 residues. With V trimmed by 4 bases and J by 5 bases, 13 bases remained unmatched. From germline, CDR1 is SGHRS and CDR2 YFSETQ. The CDR3 reads CASSDAGPSGAHNEQFF. The DNA for the CDR3 is TGCGCCAGCAGCGACGCGGGGCCTAGCGGGGCCCACAATGAGCAGTTCTTC.

The chain carries TRBV10-3 and TRBJ1-4, with 7 bases fitting TRBD1. The CDR3 is made up of 13 amino acids. The germline CDR1 and CDR2 sequences are ENHRY and SYGVKD. Trimming cost V 10 bases and J 7 bases; bases outside gene matches: 9. The CDR3 is CATSGTAIEKLFF. As DNA, the CDR3 is TGTGCCACCTCCGGGACAGCAATTGAAAAACTGTTTTTT.